Listed here are 10 T cell receptor beta chains from one sample, sequenced in a study of glioma-infiltrating T cells after dendritic cell vaccination. Assay: immunoSEQ multiplex PCR; the TCRdb copy retains only in-frame clones and omits some. The sample carries 91,000 or so clones, 65% to 85% recorded once. Time point defined: after dendritic cell vaccination, including at tumor progression/relapse. The sequencing here drew on blood, taken after dendritic cell vaccination. The receptors come from a human donor with glioblastoma.

For the CDR3, the DNA is TGCGCCAGCAGCTTAAGACAGCAAGAGACCCAGTACTTC. Protein sequence: CASSLRQQETQYF. V is TRBV5-1 and J is TRBJ2-5; D might be TRBD1 (5 bases). V gave up 2 bases and J gave up 2 bases, with 7 bases separating them. The CDR3 loop spans 13 amino acids. The germline V gene has CDR1 SGHRS and CDR2 YFSETQ.

The chain joins TRBV5-1 to TRBJ2-3, with unresolved D. Trimming pared 2 bases from V and 0 bases from J, leaving 4 bases between. The germline V gene has CDR1 SGHRS and CDR2 YFSETQ. The CDR3 covers 13 residues. The CDR3 DNA reads TGCGCCAGCAGCTTTAGTAGCACAGATACGCAGTATTTT. This encodes CASSFSSTDTQYF.

The chain combines TRBV5-1 with TRBJ2-5; maybe TRBD2 (6 bases). The CDR3 loop spans 14 amino acids. The germline V gene encodes CDR1 SGHRS and CDR2 YFSETQ. Trimming cost V 4 bases and J 3 bases, with 13 bases left between them. For the CDR3, the DNA is TGCGCCAGCAGCCACCAGACTAGAAAAGAGACCCAGTACTTC. Its protein product is CASSHQTRKETQYF.

The chain links TRBV7-2 to TRBJ2-4; 7 bases map to TRBD2. The CDR3 is 15 residues long. V was clipped by 5 bases and J by 6 bases; unmatched bases: 10. Germline V lookup: CDR1 SGHTA, CDR2 FQGNSA. CDR3 loop: CASSHGGVGGNIQYF. The CDR3 DNA follows: TGTGCCAGCAGCCATGGGGGGGTCGGGGGAAACATTCAGTACTTC.

The chain joins TRBV9 to TRBJ1-2; 7 nucleotides line up with TRBD1. Germline V gene data show CDR1 as SGDLS and CDR2 as YYNGEE. The V gene end was trimmed by 7 bases and the J gene end by 4 bases; junction bases not matched to a gene: 1. The CDR3 loop spans 11 amino acids. The CDR3 coding sequence is TGTGCCAGCGGGGACAGCTATGGCTACACCTTC. Translated: CASGDSYGYTF.

V and J are TRBV5-6 and TRBJ2-7; TRBD2 matches at 14 bases. Trimming took 3 bases from V and 6 from J; bases not matched to a gene: 2. The CDR3 covers 14 residues. Germline CDR1 SGHDT, CDR2 YYEEEE. CDR3 in amino acids: CASSWGLAGAEQYF. CDR3 DNA: TGTGCCAGCAGCTGGGGACTAGCGGGAGCCGAGCAGTACTTC. Together with reference TRBV5-6 and TRBJ2-7, the CDR3 gives the full variable domain: DAGVTQSPTHLIKTRGQQVTLRCSPKSGHDTVSWYQQALGQGPQFIFQYYEEEERQRGNFPDRFSGHQFPNYSSELNVNALLLGDSALYLCASSWGLAGAEQYFGPGTRLTVT.

The gene calls are TRBV5-6 and TRBJ2-7; tentatively, D is TRBD2 (6 bases). CDR1 is SGHDT and CDR2 is YYEEEE in the germline V gene. The CDR3 is made up of 17 amino acids. Trimming took off 2 bases at V and 5 bases at J, with 23 bases between the two ends. Here the CDR3 DNA reads TGTGCCAGCAGCTTAGGATGGGCGGGGCAACGTTACCACGAGCAGTACTTC. As protein: CASSLGWAGQRYHEQYF.

This chain uses TRBV28 with TRBJ2-1; D is unclear. Between the trimmed V and J ends, which lost 6 bases and 0 bases, there was a span of 12 bases. CDR1 is MDHEN and CDR2 is SYDVKM in the germline V gene. This CDR3 is 15 amino acids long. CDR3 nucleotide sequence: TGTGCCAGCAGACCTACATGGAGCTCCTACAATGAGCAGTTCTTC. It encodes CASRPTWSSYNEQFF. The full variable domain, rest sourced from reference TRBV28 and TRBJ2-1, is DVKVTQSSRYLVKRTGEKVFLECVQDMDHENMFWYRQDPGLGLRLIYFSYDVKMKEKGDIPEGYSVSREKKERFSLILESASTNQTSMYLCASRPTWSSYNEQFFGPGTRLTVL.

V gene TRBV7-2 combines with J gene TRBJ2-5; tentatively, D is TRBD2 (6 bases). The CDR3 is 14 amino acids. Germline values: CDR1 SGHTA, CDR2 FQGNSA. Trimming cost V 3 bases and J 4 bases, with 12 bases left between them. CDR3 sequence reads: CASSFSGRIETQYF. CDR3 in DNA: TGTGCCAGCAGCTTTAGCGGCCGAATAGAGACCCAGTACTTC.

The genes are TRBV18 and TRBJ2-7; the D gene is possibly TRBD2 (5 bases). CDR3 size: 15 residues. Trimming cost V 2 bases and J 0 bases, with 11 bases left between them. CDR1 is KGHSH, CDR2 LQKENI, per germline. CDR3 sequence: CASSPTRASSYEQYF. In DNA, the CDR3 is TGTGCCAGCTCACCAACGCGGGCCAGCTCCTACGAGCAGTACTTC.